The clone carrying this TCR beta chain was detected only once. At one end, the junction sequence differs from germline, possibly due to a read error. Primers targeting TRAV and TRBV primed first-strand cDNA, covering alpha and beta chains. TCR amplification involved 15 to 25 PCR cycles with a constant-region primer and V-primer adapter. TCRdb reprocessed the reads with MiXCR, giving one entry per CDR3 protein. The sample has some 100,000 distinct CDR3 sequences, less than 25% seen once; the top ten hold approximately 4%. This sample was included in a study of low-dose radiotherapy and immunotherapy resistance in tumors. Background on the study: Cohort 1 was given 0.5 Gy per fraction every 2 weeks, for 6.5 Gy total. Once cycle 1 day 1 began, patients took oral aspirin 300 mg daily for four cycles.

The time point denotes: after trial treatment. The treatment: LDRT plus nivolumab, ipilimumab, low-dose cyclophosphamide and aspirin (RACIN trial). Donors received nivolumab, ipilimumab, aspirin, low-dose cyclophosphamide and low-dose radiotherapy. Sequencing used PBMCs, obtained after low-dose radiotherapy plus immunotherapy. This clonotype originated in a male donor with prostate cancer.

CDR3 protein: CASSLVALGRETKYF. CDR3 in DNA: TGCGCCAGCAGCTTGGTCGCACTAGGTCGGGAGACCAAGTACTTC. The chain employs TRBV5-4 and TRBJ2-5, with TRBD2 as a possible D gene (6 bases). This CDR3 region has 15 residues. CDR1 and CDR2 from the germline V gene are SGHNT and YYREEE (reference sequence).